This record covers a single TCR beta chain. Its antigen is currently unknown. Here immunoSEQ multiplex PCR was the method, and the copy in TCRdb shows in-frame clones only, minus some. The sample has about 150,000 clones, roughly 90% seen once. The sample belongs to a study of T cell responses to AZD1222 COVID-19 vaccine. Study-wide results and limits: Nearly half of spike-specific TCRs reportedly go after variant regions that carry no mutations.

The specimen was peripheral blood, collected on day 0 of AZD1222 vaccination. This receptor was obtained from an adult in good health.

The CDR3 reads CASSVSGLGTEAFF. CDR3 DNA: TGTGCCAGCAGTGTTTCGGGACTGGGCACTGAAGCTTTCTTT. The rearrangement uses TRBV2 and TRBJ1-1; weak D call: TRBD1 (5 bases). Trimming stripped 4 bases from V and 4 bases from J, with 13 bases between. CDR3 size: 14 residues. CDR1 and CDR2 from the germline V gene are SNHLY and FYNNEI. Using reference TRBV2 and TRBJ1-1 for the parts outside the CDR3, the full variable domain is EPEVTQTPSHQVTQMGQEVILRCVPISNHLYFYWYRQILGQKVEFLVSFYNNEISEKSEIFDDQFSVERPDGSNFTLKIRSTKLEDSAMYFCASSVSGLGTEAFFGQGTRLTVV.